This section outlines one T cell receptor beta chain sequence together with its context. Its target is unknown. These data belong to a study of CD8+CD57+ T cells in acquired aplastic anemia. Study-level information: Sorting CD4+ and CD8+ cells gave DNA averaging approximately 3 ug. Healthy donors yielded roughly 9.8 million CD4+ cell reads on average. Overall study findings and caveats: Significant differences in CD8+ Simpson's diversity were not observed between patients and controls. Patients and controls shared 25 to 35 CD8+ CDR3 sequences, which appeared highly expressed in patients and within their immunodominant clones.

Template material for TCR beta VDJ and CDR3 profiling consisted of genomic DNA. TCRdb fed the reads into MiXCR, producing one record per CDR3 protein. The table includes 150,000 or so distinct CDR3 sequences, 55% to 75% detected once. V lost 7 bases to trimming and J lost 10 bases; unmatched junction nucleotides: 16. This CDR3 comprises 15 residues. CDR1 and CDR2 (germline): SGHNT, YYREEE (reference sequence). V and J are TRBV5-4 and TRBJ2-1, with 8 bases identical to TRBD2. The specimen sequenced was sorted CD4+, CD8+, or CD8+CD57+ T cells (not recorded which) from PBMCs. This TCR derives from a human donor in good health. For the CDR3, the DNA is TGTGCCAGCGGTTCCGGACTAGCACTACCACCGGAGCAGTTCTTC. It encodes CASGSGLALPPEQFF.